This T cell receptor beta chain derives from a study of blood T cell repertoires in COVID-19. Enrolled through a virtual design, the participants were between about 18 and 89 years of age and came from about two dozen US areas. Using immunoSEQ multiplex PCR, the repertoire was profiled, and TCRdb retains in-frame clones only, with some absent. The repertoire consists of approximately 230,000 clones, with about 89% occurring once and the leading ten covering roughly 3.7%. Germline V gene lookup returns CDR1 MDHEN and CDR2 SYDVKM. The CDR3 sequence is 15 residues long. V was pared by 5 bases and J by 4 bases, with 14 bases between.

The clonotype comes from a woman younger than 45 who had recovered from COVID-19. V usage is TRBV28 and J usage is TRBJ1-4; D is undetermined. Sequencing was carried out using PBMCs or T cells enriched from blood (not recorded which). Here the CDR3 reads CASSTPGIHNEKLFF. In nucleotides, the CDR3 is TGTGCCAGCAGTACACCCGGGATACATAATGAAAAACTGTTTTTT.